This T cell receptor beta chain was identified in a study of T cells after yellow fever vaccination. Study-wide context: It was SMART-Seq v4 Ultra Low Input that prepared the fractions with low cell numbers. Study-wide points: A large majority of primary-vaccination clones showed up again after the booster (about 97% CD4, 88% CD8).

TCRdb independently ran MiXCR on the 5' RACE reads; one entry per CDR3 protein. The sample has a few hundred thousand distinct CDR3 sequences, less than 9.5% seen once; the top ten hold approximately 15%. V was clipped by 1 base and J by 3 bases, with 6 bases between them. Germline V gene data show CDR1 as LGHNT and CDR2 as FRNRAP. The CDR3 runs 13 residues. For this clonotype: What it binds is not known.

Sequencing was performed on PBMCs, taken more than 40 days after the first yellow fever vaccination. This TCR was sampled from a man between 18 and 35 years old who received the YFV17D yellow fever vaccine. J is TRBJ1-2 and V is TRBV12-5, with D possibly TRBD1 on 5 matching bases. Written as DNA, the CDR3 is TGTGCTAGTGGTTTGGAGGGACACTATGGCTACACCTTC. Encoded protein: CASGLEGHYGYTF.